The rows below give T cell receptor beta chains drawn from one sample of a study of shared clonotypes between healthy human individuals. TCRdb's table, derived via immunoSEQ multiplex PCR, lists solely in-frame clones and lacks some. The sample gives about 2.1 million clones, just under 95% of which show up once; more than 1.5% is in the top ten. Sequencing was performed on naive CD8+ T cells from PBMCs. Every receptor here comes from a man aged 18 to 30 in good health. Some clones in this sample may be carry-over from other donors' samples. CDR3s include the opening cysteine and the closing phenylalanine or tryptophan. A D gene is named only where the DNA matches it firmly. The size entry is marked missing in some rows and otherwise reads once, few, many or a size class.

cdr3_aa	cdr3_nt	d_call	j_call	clone_size	v_call
CASSQEGFSYYEQYF	TGTGCCAGCAGCCAAGAAGGATTCAGTTACTACGAGCAGTACTTC	NA	TRBJ2-7	NA	TRBV4-2
CASSPGTSIEQFF	TGTGCCAGCAGTCCAGGGACTAGCATTGAGCAGTTCTTC	TRBD2	TRBJ2-1	NA	TRBV7-2
CASSHAAGAHEQYF	TGCGCCAGCAGCCATGCAGCAGGGGCACACGAGCAGTACTTC	NA	TRBJ2-7	once	TRBV4-3
CSVVGGGTDTQYF	TGCAGCGTTGTGGGCGGGGGCACAGATACGCAGTATTTT	NA	TRBJ2-3	NA	TRBV29-1
CASSRRGYEQYF	TGTGCCAGCTCCCGACGCGGCTACGAGCAGTACTTC	NA	TRBJ2-7	NA	TRBV2
CASSPVPGSTEAFF	TGTGCCAGCTCACCGGTGCCGGGGAGCACTGAAGCTTTCTTT	NA	TRBJ1-1	NA	TRBV18
CASSLFRYGTSNDGELFF	TGTGCCAGCAGTTTATTCCGCTACGGGACAAGCAACGACGGGGAGCTGTTTTTT	NA	TRBJ2-2	NA	TRBV27
CASSLTGAGGTGELFF	TGTGCCAGCAGCTTAACAGGCGCGGGAGGTACCGGGGAGCTGTTTTTT	TRBD2	TRBJ2-2	few	TRBV7-3
CASSQPGLLTEQYF	TGCGCCAGCAGCCAACCCGGACTATTGACCGAGCAGTACTTC	NA	TRBJ2-7	NA	TRBV4-1
CASRPSGTSGPNEQFF	TGTGCCAGCAGGCCCTCCGGGACTAGCGGCCCCAATGAGCAGTTCTTC	TRBD2	TRBJ2-1	NA	TRBV7-3
CASSLAWGNNEQFF	TGTGCCAGCAGCTTGGCCTGGGGGAACAATGAGCAGTTCTTC	NA	TRBJ2-1	NA	TRBV5-8
CASSFGQSSYEQYF	TGCGCCAGCAGCTTCGGACAATCCTCCTACGAGCAGTACTTC	NA	TRBJ2-7	NA	TRBV5-1
CASSLLPDSFYGYTF	TGTGCCAGCAGCCTCCTCCCGGACAGCTTCTATGGCTACACCTTC	NA	TRBJ1-2	NA	TRBV7-3
CATSKGERDYTF	TGTGCCACCAGCAAGGGGGAGAGGGACTACACCTTC	NA	TRBJ1-2	NA	TRBV15
CATSRAYGAENTEAFF	TGTGCCACCAGCAGAGCCTATGGGGCGGAAAACACTGAAGCTTTCTTT	NA	TRBJ1-1	NA	TRBV15
CASSIRTTGTGKNTEAFF	TGTGCCAGTAGTATAAGAACAACCGGGACAGGGAAGAACACTGAAGCTTTCTTT	TRBD1	TRBJ1-1	NA	TRBV19
CASSQDWVAVAKNIQYF	TGCGCCAGCAGCCAAGATTGGGTAGCGGTAGCCAAAAACATTCAGTACTTC	NA	TRBJ2-4	NA	TRBV4-3
CASSLPAREGPFSGNEQFF	TGTGCCAGCAGCTTGCCGGCGCGGGAGGGCCCTTTTTCGGGCAATGAGCAGTTCTTC	TRBD2	TRBJ2-1	NA	TRBV5-8